Reported below is one TCR beta chain. Its antigen remains unknown. These data originate in a study of CD8+ T cells in alopecia areata. Study-wide background: Treated patients swallowed 5 to 10 mg of oral tofacitinib twice daily.

Extracted RNA was reverse transcribed, and the resulting cDNA served as sequencing template. Clones were sequenced by immunoSEQ multiplex PCR, and TCRdb holds only the in-frame ones, with some missing. The sample records 65,000 to 70,000 clones, roughly 60% being singletons. Study outcomes and limitations: Sharing of TCR sequences between patients (possibly for HLA-related reasons) was less clear than in mice.

The TCR was taken from a human donor with alopecia areata. This material consisted of CD8+ T cells sorted from blood, taken at week 0.

The DNA of the CDR3 is TGTGCCAGCAGCTTAGGCCGAAGGACCCAGTACTTC. This codes for CASSLGRRTQYF. This chain connects TRBV13 to TRBJ2-5; D remains ambiguous. The CDR3 covers 12 residues. Per the germline V gene, CDR1 is PRHDT and CDR2 is FYEKMQ (reference sequence). V lost 0 bases and J 7 bases, leaving 6 bases between the germline ends.